This TCR beta chain was identified during a study of cytotoxic CD8 clonotypes in ibrutinib-treated CLL (dated by TCRdb to 2020 to 2022). Broadly, across the study: The cohort included roughly 15 treatment-naive and some 10 relapsed/refractory patients; 17 to 18 were IGHV unmutated. Cryopreserved peripheral blood mononuclear cells were obtained before treatment, at response, and at either sustained remission or disease progression. Longitudinal samples were obtainable from about 30% of the roughly 90 participants in the trial. Every sample from remission and from progressive disease was obtained while the patients were still on ibrutinib. Partial responses were observed in some 24 patients and complete responses in 2; after a median follow-up of roughly 62 months, remission was maintained in approximately 15 patients and progression was observed in roughly twelve. On average, each sample yielded 255,043 productive templates and tens of thousands of productive rearrangements. Response samples were taken after a median of approximately 13 months on treatment, ranging from about 6 to 40 months. Here is what the overall study found, with its caveats: Sustained-remission and progressing patients did not have matched sampling times, and lymph node repertoires were not examined. Public clonotypes were rare and either contracted or stayed stable during treatment, and the rise in clonality at ibrutinib response reflected the expansion of private clonotypes. Clonality increased at ibrutinib response, stayed stable in sustained remission, and fell back toward baseline at progression. Baseline clonality exceeded that of age-matched healthy donors and correlated strongly with circulating CD8+ T-cell counts.

Each clonotype received, on average, around 9.6x coverage in deep resolution sequencing performed on a MiSeq, where the target depth lay between 1 in 1 million and 1 in 200,000 T cells. The immunoSEQ hsTCRB Kit was used to generate the TCR beta libraries. For the original study's pipeline: The data were analyzed with ImmunoSEQ Analyzer and ImmunoSEQ Data Assistant, and V, D and J gene assignments followed IMGT definitions. Clonality was computed as one minus normalized Shannon entropy of productive rearrangement frequencies, ranging from 0 to 1. Public clonotype analysis was restricted to overrepresented clonotypes comprising at least 0.05% of each patient's repertoire. About twelve repertoires from age-matched healthy donors, obtained from immuneACCESS, served as clonality controls. TCRdb took over this immuneACCESS table, retaining in-frame rearrangements with V and J assigned. Such tables are incomplete; in checked studies, under half of the missing clones stem from an unresolved V gene, and the remainder is unexplained. V, J and clone size derive from that table, while D and trimming were established from the DNA sequence. This sample holds approximately 190,000 clones; roughly three quarters were observed only once. Approximately 6% of the sample belongs to the ten largest clones.

The CDR3 starts with the cysteine, ends with the phenylalanine, and has 15 residues. Only the CDR3 portion is preserved as DNA: 45 bases, with reading frame beginning at the first base. The germline V gene gives CDR1 as SGDLS and CDR2 as YYNGEE. Trimming takes 0 bases from V and 1 base from J, and the germline ends sit 7 bases apart. Taken with the paper, the label for time point translates to: 12 months on ibrutinib. For TCR beta library preparation, about 2.2 micrograms of genomic DNA were extracted from the cryopreserved PBMCs. Longitudinal blood samples from CLL patients on ibrutinib monotherapy were analyzed using high-throughput TCR beta sequencing. The patients took part in an open-label, single-center phase 2 trial of ibrutinib monotherapy. Concerning this clone: Its antigen is currently not known. Base qualities are not provided; no much larger clone lies one nucleotide away.

The chain is made from TRBV9 and TRBJ2-2, with no D gene named confidently. The input for sequencing was PBMCs, taken after 12 months of ibrutinib treatment. This TCR was sampled from a human donor with chronic lymphocytic leukemia. The CDR3 region reads CASSVDLLNTGELFF. The nucleotides are TGTGCCAGCAGCGTAGATTTGTTGAACACCGGGGAGCTGTTTTTT.